This TCR beta chain was observed in a study of cytotoxic CD8 clonotypes in ibrutinib-treated CLL. Profiling relied on immunoSEQ multiplex PCR, and the TCRdb table lists in-frame clones only, not all of them. The sample contains tens of thousands of clones, 70% to 90% of which appear only once. The CDR3 has 19 residues. Trimming cost V 2 bases and J 6 bases; bases outside gene matches: 14. From germline, CDR1 is MRHNA and CDR2 SNTAGT. The chain is built from TRBV6-4 and TRBJ2-1; 12 bases are shared with TRBD2. Material: PBMCs, obtained after 24 months of ibrutinib treatment. The origin of this receptor is a human donor with chronic lymphocytic leukemia. The DNA of the CDR3 is TGTGCCAGCAGTGACACGCCTAGCGGGAGGGCCGTCCTGGTCAATGAGCAGTTCTTC. It yields the protein CASSDTPSGRAVLVNEQFF.